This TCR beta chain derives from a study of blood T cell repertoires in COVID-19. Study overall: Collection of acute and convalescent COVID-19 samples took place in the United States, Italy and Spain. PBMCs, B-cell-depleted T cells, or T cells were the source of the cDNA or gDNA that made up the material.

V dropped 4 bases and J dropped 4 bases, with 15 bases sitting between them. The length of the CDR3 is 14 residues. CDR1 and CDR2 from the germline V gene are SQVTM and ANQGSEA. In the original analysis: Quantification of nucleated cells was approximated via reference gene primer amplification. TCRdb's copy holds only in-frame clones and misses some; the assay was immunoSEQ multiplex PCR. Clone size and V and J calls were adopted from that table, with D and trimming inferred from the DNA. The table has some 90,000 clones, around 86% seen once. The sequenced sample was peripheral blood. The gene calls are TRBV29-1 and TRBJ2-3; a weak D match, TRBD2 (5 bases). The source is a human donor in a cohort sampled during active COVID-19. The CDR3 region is CSVVPSRRPDTQYF. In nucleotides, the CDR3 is TGCAGCGTTGTCCCCAGTAGGAGGCCAGATACGCAGTATTTT.